This entry lists 7 T cell receptor beta chains sequenced from one sample in a study of T-cell memory formation after mild COVID-19. One entry per CDR3 protein, called by TCRdb with MiXCR from the 5' RACE reads. The table records 220,000 or so distinct CDR3 sequences, around 9.5% of them present only once. What was sequenced was PBMCs or a T cell subset sorted from them (not recorded which). Source of these receptors: a man between 18 and 29 years old who had mild COVID-19 (a few samples of this study predate the infection). Cell type and time point are not known.

This clonotype was detected a few times. This rearrangement joins TRBV7-8 to TRBJ2-3, with TRBD2 identical over 10 bases. CDR1 is SGHVS, CDR2 FQNEAQ, per germline. The V segment lost 3 bases and the J segment 6 bases; nucleotides outside the gene matches: 12. The CDR3 has 17 residues. CDR3 sequence (DNA): TGTGCCAGCAGCTTGGTTGGGACTAGCGCCGGTAGGGATACGCAGTATTTT. It codes for CASSLVGTSAGRDTQYF.

This clonotype was seen many times. The genes are TRBV4-2 and TRBJ2-7; no clear D gene. V shed 0 bases and J shed 2 bases, with 14 bases lying between them. Germline loops: CDR1 LGHNA, CDR2 YNFKEQ. The CDR3 contains 16 residues. CDR3 region: CASSQDLQSRTYEQYF. In DNA, the CDR3 is TGTGCCAGCAGCCAAGATCTTCAGTCTAGGACCTACGAGCAGTACTTC.

This chain connects TRBV29-1 to TRBJ2-7, with a tentative D call TRBD1 (5 bases). The germline gives CDR1 SQVTM, CDR2 ANQGSEA. Trimming removed 6 bases from V and 3 bases from J, with 15 bases in between. The CDR3 extends over 13 amino acids. Here the CDR3 DNA reads TGCAGCGTCGGGTGGCAGGGCAACTACGAGCAGTACTTC. The encoded protein is CSVGWQGNYEQYF.

Comments on this clonotype: Because the CDR3 is missing its conserved closing phenylalanine or tryptophan, this is likely a read error. The DNA is omitted, as the CDR3 cannot be located on it reliably, and the CDR3 follows TCRdb's listing. The V and J genes are TRBV20-1 and TRBJ1-2. Germline V gives CDR1 DFQATT, CDR2 SNEGSKA (reference sequence). Including both end residues, the CDR3 is 8 amino acids long. CDR3 sequence: CSAKEQPA.

There are a few counts of this clonotype. The genes are TRBV29-1 and TRBJ2-1, with D unresolved. The CDR3 spans 10 residues. CDR1 is SQVTM, CDR2 ANQGSEA, per germline. V was cut by 3 bases and J by 7 bases, with 4 bases left in between. CDR3 coding DNA: TGCAGCGTTGACCGGAATGAGCAGTTCTTC. This gives the protein CSVDRNEQFF.

This clonotype appeared many times. As DNA, the CDR3 is TGCGCCAGCAGCTTGTTAGGGGGCTCCTACAATGAGCAGTTCTTC. The encoded protein is CASSLLGGSYNEQFF. The V call is TRBV5-1, the J call TRBJ2-1, with D perhaps matching TRBD1 (6 bases). The CDR3 extends over 15 amino acids. Trimming stripped 1 base from V and 0 bases from J, with 8 bases between. CDR1 SGHRS and CDR2 YFSETQ come from the germline V gene.

The chain is built from TRBV12-3 or TRBV12-4 and TRBJ2-1; 12 bases fit TRBD2. This CDR3 has 15 residues. Trimming cost V 6 bases and J 10 bases; bases outside gene matches: 10. Here the CDR3 reads CASRLAGGAAGEQFF. The CDR3 DNA reads as TGTGCCAGCAGGCTAGCGGGGGGGGCCGCGGGGGAGCAGTTCTTC.